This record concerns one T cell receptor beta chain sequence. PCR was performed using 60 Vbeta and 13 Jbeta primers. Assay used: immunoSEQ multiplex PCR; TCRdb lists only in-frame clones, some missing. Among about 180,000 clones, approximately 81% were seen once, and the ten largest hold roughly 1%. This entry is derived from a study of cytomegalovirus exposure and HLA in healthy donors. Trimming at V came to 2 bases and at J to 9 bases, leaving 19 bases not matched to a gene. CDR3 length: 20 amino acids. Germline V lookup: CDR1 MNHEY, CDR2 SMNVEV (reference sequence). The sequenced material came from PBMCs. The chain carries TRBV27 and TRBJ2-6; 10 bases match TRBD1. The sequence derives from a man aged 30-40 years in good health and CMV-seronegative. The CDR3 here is CASSLKARQGAIGRDNVLTF. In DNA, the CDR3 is TGTGCCAGCAGTTTAAAGGCCCGACAGGGGGCGATTGGGCGGGACAACGTCCTGACTTTC.